The following is a TCR beta chain sequence with its context. Antigen: not known. This sample is drawn from a study of immune evolution from preneoplasia to lung adenocarcinoma. Patients had resection in Japan or China between the mid-2010s and the late 2010s. Two lung cancer pathologists independently confirmed each histologic diagnosis. Findings of the study overall: Normal lung had the highest top T cell clone frequencies. Later-stage lesions seemingly showed higher T cell density and diversity than normal lung.

The germline V gene has CDR1 SGHTA and CDR2 FQGTGA. The ends were cut back, 1 base at V and 8 bases at J, with 9 bases in the middle. The CDR3 runs to 13 residues. Method: immunoSEQ multiplex PCR; TCRdb's copy keeps in-frame clones and lacks some. In the table there are about 27,000 clones, about 76% of which are singletons. The V call is TRBV7-3, the J call TRBJ1-5; D possibly corresponds to TRBD1 (6 bases). The sample comprised FFPE invasive lung adenocarcinoma tissue. The sequence came from a person between 55 and 69 years old with invasive lung adenocarcinoma. Some clones in this sample may be carry-over from other donors' samples. CDR3 region: CASSLSEGEPQHF. CDR3 DNA: TGTGCCAGCAGCTTAAGCGAGGGGGAGCCCCAGCATTTT.